This is a list of T cell receptor beta chains from one sample in a study of cytomegalovirus exposure and HLA in healthy donors. Assay used: immunoSEQ multiplex PCR; TCRdb lists only in-frame clones, some missing. The repertoire includes around 110,000 clones, around 75% of them detected once, and 1.5% to 2% sits in the top ten. The sequencing sample was made of PBMCs. These receptors were taken from a young woman in good health and CMV-seronegative. CDR3s leave out the opening cysteine and the closing phenylalanine or tryptophan.

V gene	J gene	CDR3 protein
TRBV5-1	TRBJ2-5	ASSFSGGAIPETQY
TRBV20-1	TRBJ1-1	AKAVNTEAF
TRBV2	TRBJ2-1	ASSEGPSGGDEQF
TRBV14	TRBJ2-7	ASSVSKSYEQY
TRBV4-1	TRBJ2-5	ASSQVGGAGGTQY
TRBV27	TRBJ1-4	ASSLRGNEKLF
TRBV5-6	TRBJ1-5	ASSLQGNQPQH
TRBV4-2	TRBJ2-1	ASSPWTGSYNEQF
TRBV10-3	TRBJ1-1	AISIDRTEAF
TRBV5-1	TRBJ1-1	ASSLDGTGTTVGDTEAF
TRBV9	TRBJ2-5	ASSPSGGAETQY
TRBV10-2	TRBJ2-7	ASTFPRGSFYEQY
TRBV2	TRBJ1-1	ASSRGQGLFTEAF
TRBV9	TRBJ1-4	ASSADIVDEKLF
TRBV19	TRBJ1-1	ASSIGDSTEAF
TRBV5-1	TRBJ1-2	ASSFSGFGYGYT
TRBV11-3	TRBJ1-1	ASSLGQGYTEAF
TRBV4-1	TRBJ2-2	ASSQVYANTGELF
TRBV28	TRBJ1-3	ASSLTGITGNTIY
TRBV2	TRBJ2-5	ASSDDRYSETQY
TRBV6-1	TRBJ2-1	ASSEAWATYNEQF
TRBV5-6	TRBJ2-7	ASSRTMTAYEQY
TRBV28	TRBJ2-3	ASSLTGSTDTQY
TRBV28	TRBJ1-1	ASSGGVIHEAF
TRBV7-9	TRBJ1-6	ASSSVSYSPLH
TRBV28	TRBJ1-5	ASTSSGNSNQPQH
TRBV11-3	TRBJ2-7	ASSPGTGGIYEQY
TRBV29-1	TRBJ2-1	SVEPRGGYGQF
TRBV19	TRBJ1-5	ASKTTPGSNQPQH
TRBV29-1	TRBJ2-3	SVVWGDITDTQY